This entry lists 19 T cell receptor beta chains sequenced from one sample in a study of shared clonotypes between healthy human individuals. Clones were sequenced by immunoSEQ multiplex PCR, and TCRdb holds only the in-frame ones, with some missing. The table includes approximately 510,000 clones, 79% detected once. Sequencing was performed on PBMCs. Every receptor here comes from a woman aged 40 to 50 in good health. Some clones in this sample may be carry-over from other donors' samples.

Of note for this clone: This likely stems from a read error, as it lies one base from a far larger clone. The chain couples TRBV6-1 to TRBJ2-2; the D is unclear. This CDR3 has 15 amino acids. Germline V lookup: CDR1 MNHNS, CDR2 SASEGT. The CDR3 loop is CAGRTSVAATGELFF. CDR3 coding DNA: TGTGCCGGCAGGACCTCGGTCGCGGCCACCGGGGAGCTGTTTTTT.

This clone has just a few counts. The chain combines TRBV6-1 with TRBJ2-3, with TRBD1 identical over 10 bases. Germline values: CDR1 MNHNS, CDR2 SASEGT. The V segment lost 7 bases and the J segment 4 bases; nucleotides outside the gene matches: 8. The CDR3 consists of 15 residues. CDR3 bases: TGTGCCAGCACCCCCGGACAGGGGGTCTCAGATACGCAGTATTTT. It specifies CASTPGQGVSDTQYF.

The genes are TRBV9 and TRBJ2-1; 12 nucleotides align to TRBD2. Looked up from germline, CDR1 is SGDLS and CDR2 is YYNGEE. There are 15 residues in the CDR3. The V segment lost 8 bases and the J segment 2 bases; nucleotides outside the gene matches: 5. The CDR3 spells CASTSGRIPYNEQFF. CDR3 bases: TGTGCCAGTACTAGCGGGAGGATCCCCTACAATGAGCAGTTCTTC.

V is TRBV7-9 and J is TRBJ2-7; 7 bases line up with TRBD2. The CDR3 covers 14 residues. J gave up 7 bases and V 5 bases, and 11 bases lay outside the gene matches. CDR1 is SEHNR, CDR2 FQNEAQ, per germline (reference sequence). The DNA of the CDR3 is TGTGCCAGCAGCCTAAGCGGGACGACGGGGGAGCAGTACTTC. Encoded protein: CASSLSGTTGEQYF.

The V gene is TRBV7-9, the J gene TRBJ2-3; 11 nucleotides line up with TRBD1. Germline values: CDR1 SEHNR, CDR2 FQNEAQ (reference sequence). Trimming took 5 bases from V and 6 from J; bases not matched to a gene: 4. The length of the CDR3 is 14 residues. The CDR3, as DNA: TGTGCCAGCAGCGGCGGGACAGGGGGGGATACGCAGTATTTT. Translating gives CASSGGTGGDTQYF. The complete variable domain, with remaining parts taken from reference TRBV7-9 and TRBJ2-3, reads DTGVSQNPRHKITKRGQNVTFRCDPISEHNRLYWYRQTLGQGPEFLTYFQNEAQLEKSRLLSDRFSAERPKGSFSTLEIQRTEQGDSAMYLCASSGGTGGDTQYFGPGTRLTVL.

This clone was seen only once. The gene calls are TRBV27 and TRBJ2-2, with D perhaps matching TRBD1 (6 bases). Germline CDR1 reads MNHEY; CDR2 reads SMNVEV (reference sequence). Trimming left V 2 bases short and J 5 bases short, with 15 bases between. CDR3 length equals 16 residues. The CDR3 loop is CASSLLGGAWTGELFF. CDR3 sequence (DNA): TGTGCCAGCAGTTTACTTGGGGGCGCGTGGACCGGGGAGCTGTTTTTT.

The table lists this clone with a few counts. V gene TRBV7-3 combines with J gene TRBJ1-3; no clear D gene. The germline V gene encodes CDR1 SGHTA and CDR2 FQGTGA. The CDR3 length is 13 residues. V was cut by 4 bases and J by 4 bases, with 8 bases left in between. Here the CDR3 reads CASSSVPGNTIYF. CDR3 in DNA: TGTGCCAGCAGCTCCGTGCCGGGAAACACCATATATTTT.

The rearrangement joins TRBV18 to TRBJ2-2, with D hard to call. The CDR3 contains 14 residues. From germline, CDR1 is KGHSH and CDR2 LQKENI. V was clipped by 2 bases and J by 2 bases, with 6 bases between them. In DNA form, the CDR3 reads TGTGCCAGCTCACCATGGGGTAACACCGGGGAGCTGTTTTTT. The encoded protein is CASSPWGNTGELFF.

The chain has TRBV9 and TRBJ1-1, with D perhaps matching TRBD1 (5 bases). Germline CDR1 SGDLS, CDR2 YYNGEE. Trimming pared 0 bases from V and 5 bases from J, leaving 11 bases between. This CDR3 has 14 amino acids. The CDR3 DNA reads as TGTGCCAGCAGCGTAGCGTCCAGGGAAACTGAAGCTTTCTTT. Protein sequence: CASSVASRETEAFF.

This rearrangement joins TRBV11-2 to TRBJ2-4; D is undetermined. Germline values: CDR1 SGHAT, CDR2 FQNNGV. The CDR3 runs to 17 residues. The V gene lost 4 bases and the J gene lost 4 bases, with 20 bases spanning the gap. This CDR3 reads CASSSPTGEPLKNIQYF. The CDR3 DNA sequence: TGTGCCAGCAGCTCACCGACGGGCGAGCCGCTTAAAAACATTCAGTACTTC. The full variable domain, its missing parts supplied by reference TRBV11-2 and TRBJ2-4, is EAGVAQSPRYKIIEKRQSVAFWCNPISGHATLYWYQQILGQGPKLLIQFQNNGVVDDSQLPKDRFSAERLKGVDSTLKIQPAKLEDSAVYLCASSSPTGEPLKNIQYFGAGTRLSVL.

The rearrangement uses TRBV29-1 and TRBJ2-1; 7 positions match TRBD2. The CDR3 contains 13 residues. Unmatched junction bases numbered 5, after V lost 3 bases and J lost 6 bases. Germline V gene lookup returns CDR1 SQVTM and CDR2 ANQGSEA. CDR3 bases: TGCAGCGTTGAGGCGGGAGTCCCCAATGAGCAGTTCTTC. The encoded protein is CSVEAGVPNEQFF.

V usage is TRBV7-9 and J usage is TRBJ2-7; 12 bases map to TRBD1. CDR3 length equals 13 residues. Germline CDR1 is SEHNR and CDR2 is FQNEAQ (reference sequence). With 6 bases clipped from V and 4 bases from J, the junction kept 1 base outside the gene matches. The CDR3 sequence is CASRGQGAYEQYF. The CDR3 nucleotides are TGTGCCAGCAGGGGACAGGGGGCTTACGAGCAGTACTTC.

This clone was seen a handful of times. This chain uses TRBV11-3 with TRBJ2-1, with 13 bases identical to TRBD2. This CDR3 comprises 15 residues. V trimming: 5 bases; J trimming: 10 bases; junction bases outside the gene matches: 8. The V gene's germline CDR1 is SGHNT and CDR2 YENEEA. Written as DNA, the CDR3 is TGTGCCAGCAGCCCAGGGACTAGCGGGGTCAAAGAGCAGTTCTTC. Translating gives CASSPGTSGVKEQFF.

The rearrangement uses TRBV4-1 and TRBJ1-3; unclear D gene. CDR1 is MGHRA, CDR2 YSYEKL, per germline. The CDR3 loop spans 15 amino acids. V was shortened by 1 base and J by 0 bases, with 7 bases between the two germline ends. The CDR3 loop reads CASSQAQNSGNTIYF. The CDR3 region has the DNA TGCGCCAGCAGCCAAGCTCAGAACTCTGGAAACACCATATATTTT.

The chain links TRBV9 to TRBJ2-5; perhaps TRBD2 as D (6 bases). The CDR3 is 12 amino acids. V was pared by 4 bases and J by 4 bases, with 8 bases between. From germline, CDR1 is SGDLS and CDR2 YYNGEE. The CDR3: CASSRRGETQYF. CDR3 nucleotides: TGTGCCAGCAGCAGGAGGGGAGAGACCCAGTACTTC.

This clone was found a few times. The chain is built from TRBV19 and TRBJ2-5, with a possible D match to TRBD1 (5 bases). The germline gives CDR1 LNHDA, CDR2 SQIVND (reference sequence). CDR3 length: 12 amino acids. Trimming left V 10 bases short and J 2 bases short, with 11 bases between. Here the CDR3 reads CANLRQQETQYF. The CDR3 DNA follows: TGTGCCAACCTCAGACAGCAAGAGACCCAGTACTTC.

The rearrangement joins TRBV29-1 to TRBJ2-1; 13 bases match TRBD2. Trimming removed 3 bases from V and 0 bases from J; junction bases left unmatched: 8. The CDR3 length is 18 residues. Germline V lookup: CDR1 SQVTM, CDR2 ANQGSEA. CDR3 coding DNA: TGCAGCGTTGAGGGACTAGCGGGAACCTACAGCTCCTACAATGAGCAGTTCTTC. It codes for CSVEGLAGTYSSYNEQFF.

V is TRBV7-2 and J is TRBJ2-7; TRBD2 aligns across 8 bases. The CDR3 covers 16 residues. Losses at the gene ends were 6 bases for V and 5 bases for J; bases not matched to a gene: 15. The germline V gene encodes CDR1 SGHTA and CDR2 FQGNSA. CDR3 bases: TGTGCCAGCAGAAGCCGGGAGGGTCCTAATTACGACGAGCAGTACTTC. It encodes CASRSREGPNYDEQYF.

This chain connects TRBV15 to TRBJ2-1, with 12 bases that match TRBD2. The CDR3 runs 16 residues. The germline CDR1 and CDR2 sequences are LNHNV and YYDKDF (reference sequence). Trimming took 7 bases from V and 4 from J; bases not matched to a gene: 8. The CDR3 region has the DNA TGTGCCACCATATTAGCTAGCGGGAGGGTGTACAATGAGCAGTTCTTC. This translates into CATILASGRVYNEQFF.